This T cell receptor beta chain was identified in a study of cytomegalovirus exposure and HLA in healthy donors. The PCR had 60 Vbeta and 13 Jbeta primers. Authors' analysis steps: It was a later analysis that counted tens of millions of unique TCR beta chains, of which roughly 11 million were shared. Repertoires were generated with immunoSEQ multiplex PCR, while TCRdb's copy carries only in-frame clones and drops some. That table gives V, J and clone size, and the DNA gave D and trimming. The sample's table shows 75,000 to 95,000 clones. Donors in the study were healthy people who gave bone marrow. Germline-derived CDR1 and CDR2 are SNHLY and FYNNEI. The germline V and J ends were trimmed by 6 bases and 0 bases, with 3 bases remaining between them. The CDR3 sequence is 12 residues long. With regard to this clone: Its antigen is not known.

The study, taken as a whole, reports: Presence/absence comparisons presumed near-even sequencing depth among donors.

This clonotype was obtained from an older woman in good health and CMV-seronegative. Sequenced input: PBMCs. The chain carries TRBV2 and TRBJ1-3, with D unclear. DNA of the CDR3: TGTGCCAGCAGCTACTCTGGAAACACCATATATTTT. This codes for CASSYSGNTIYF.